This TCR beta chain was sequenced for a study of blood T cells in healthy people across ages. Germline V gives CDR1 SGHVS, CDR2 FNYEAQ. V was pared by 5 bases and J by 7 bases, with 17 bases between. This CDR3 has 15 amino acids. Using a J-beta primer mix together with a sample-barcoded 5' primer, a second PCR was run for roughly 6 to 12 cycles. TCRdb used MiXCR to reprocess the 5' RACE reads, holding one entry per CDR3 protein. The sample consists of roughly 1.9 million distinct CDR3 sequences, roughly two fifths of them appearing once. This clonotype originated in a human donor in good health. This chain joins TRBV7-6 and TRBJ1-4; maybe TRBD1 (5 bases). The sequenced sample was blood. The CDR3 nucleotides read TGTGCCAGCAGCCCTCGGGGCAGTGAGACTGAAAAACTGTTTTTT. It is translated as CASSPRGSETEKLFF.